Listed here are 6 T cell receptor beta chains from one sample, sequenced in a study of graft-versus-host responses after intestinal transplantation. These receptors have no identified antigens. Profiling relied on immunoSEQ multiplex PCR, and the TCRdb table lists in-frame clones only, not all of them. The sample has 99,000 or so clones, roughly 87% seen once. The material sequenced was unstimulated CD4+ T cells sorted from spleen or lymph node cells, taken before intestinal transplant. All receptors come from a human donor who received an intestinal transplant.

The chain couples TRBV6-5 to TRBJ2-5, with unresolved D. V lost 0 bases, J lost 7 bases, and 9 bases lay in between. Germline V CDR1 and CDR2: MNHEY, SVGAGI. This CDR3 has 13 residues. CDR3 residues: CASSYSTLGTQYF. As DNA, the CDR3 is TGTGCCAGCAGTTACTCGACCCTGGGGACCCAGTACTTC.

This CDR3 is CASSSPPNYGYTF. The DNA of the CDR3 is TGTGCCAGCAGCAGTCCGCCTAACTATGGCTACACCTTC. This chain connects TRBV2 to TRBJ1-2; D ambiguous. Germline CDR1 and CDR2: SNHLY and FYNNEI. The CDR3 is 13 residues long. Trimming took off 6 bases at V and 0 bases at J, with 8 bases between the two ends.

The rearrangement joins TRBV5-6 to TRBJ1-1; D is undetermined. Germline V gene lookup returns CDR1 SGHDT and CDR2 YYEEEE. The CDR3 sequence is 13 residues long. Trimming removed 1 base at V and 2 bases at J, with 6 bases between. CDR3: CASSLFSNTEAFF. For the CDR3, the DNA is TGTGCCAGCAGCTTGTTTAGTAACACTGAAGCTTTCTTT.

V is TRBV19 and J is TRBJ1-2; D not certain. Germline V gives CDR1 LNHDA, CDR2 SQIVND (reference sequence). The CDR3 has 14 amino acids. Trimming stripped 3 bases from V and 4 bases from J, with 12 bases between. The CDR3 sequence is CASSMKQLPYGYTF. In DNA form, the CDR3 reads TGTGCCAGTAGTATGAAGCAGTTGCCCTATGGCTACACCTTC.

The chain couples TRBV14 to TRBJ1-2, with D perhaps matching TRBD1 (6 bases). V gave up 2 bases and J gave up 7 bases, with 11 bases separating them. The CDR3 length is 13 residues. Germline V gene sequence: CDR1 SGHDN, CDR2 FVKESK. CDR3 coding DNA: TGTGCCAGCAGCCAATCTCAGGGGCTTGGCTACACCTTC. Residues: CASSQSQGLGYTF. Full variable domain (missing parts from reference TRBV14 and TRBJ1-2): EAGVTQFPSHSVIEKGQTVTLRCDPISGHDNLYWYRRVMGKEIKFLLHFVKESKQDESGMPNNRFLAERTGGTYSTLKVQPAELEDSGVYFCASSQSQGLGYTFGSGTRLTVV.

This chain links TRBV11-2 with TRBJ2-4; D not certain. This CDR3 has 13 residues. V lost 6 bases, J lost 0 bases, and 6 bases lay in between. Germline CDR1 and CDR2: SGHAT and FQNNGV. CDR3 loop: CASRGLAKNIQYF. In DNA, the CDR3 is TGTGCCAGCAGGGGCTTAGCCAAAAACATTCAGTACTTC.